This TCR beta chain emerged from a study of shared T cell receptors in the human thymus. Trimming removed 1 base from V and 8 bases from J, with 11 bases in between. CDR3 length: 14 amino acids. Germline values: CDR1 MNHNS, CDR2 SASEGT. The repertoire was sequenced with immunoSEQ multiplex PCR; TCRdb's copy has only in-frame clones and lacks some. The data contain 600,000 to 900,000 clones, approximately 83% of them singletons. These sequences were also reported in another study, on human thymus T cells. This second report adds: In corrective heart surgery, resections were taken, and these provided the thymus tissue. Related research found strongly overlapping thymic repertoires in unrelated individuals.

This sequence joins TRBV6-1 and TRBJ1-4; D not resolved. The sequence came from a girl under two years old with a congenital heart defect. The sample consisted of thymocytes. CDR3 region: CASSEVTPGEKLFF. Here the CDR3 DNA reads TGTGCCAGCAGTGAAGTTACCCCGGGGGAAAAACTGTTTTTT.